The entry below gives a single TCR beta chain sequence along with its context. Antigen: not known. V was clipped by 3 bases and J by 4 bases, with 8 bases between them. CDR3 size: 12 residues. Per the germline V gene, CDR1 is SGHDT and CDR2 is YYEEEE. Clones were sequenced by immunoSEQ multiplex PCR, and TCRdb holds only the in-frame ones, with some missing. The table records 96,000 or so clones, roughly 92% of them present only once. The sample is drawn from a study of graft-versus-host responses after intestinal transplantation. About the research overall: All recipients were given anti-thymocyte globulin induction, and tacrolimus and steroids were then administered for three to four years.

The starting material was unstimulated CD4+ T cells sorted from spleen or lymph node cells, obtained before intestinal transplant. This receptor was identified in a human donor who received an intestinal transplant. The rearrangement uses TRBV5-6 and TRBJ2-7; tentatively, D is TRBD2 (5 bases). CDR3 nucleotide sequence: TGTGCCAGCAGCTCTAGCAGTTACGAGCAGTACTTC. Protein: CASSSSSYEQYF.